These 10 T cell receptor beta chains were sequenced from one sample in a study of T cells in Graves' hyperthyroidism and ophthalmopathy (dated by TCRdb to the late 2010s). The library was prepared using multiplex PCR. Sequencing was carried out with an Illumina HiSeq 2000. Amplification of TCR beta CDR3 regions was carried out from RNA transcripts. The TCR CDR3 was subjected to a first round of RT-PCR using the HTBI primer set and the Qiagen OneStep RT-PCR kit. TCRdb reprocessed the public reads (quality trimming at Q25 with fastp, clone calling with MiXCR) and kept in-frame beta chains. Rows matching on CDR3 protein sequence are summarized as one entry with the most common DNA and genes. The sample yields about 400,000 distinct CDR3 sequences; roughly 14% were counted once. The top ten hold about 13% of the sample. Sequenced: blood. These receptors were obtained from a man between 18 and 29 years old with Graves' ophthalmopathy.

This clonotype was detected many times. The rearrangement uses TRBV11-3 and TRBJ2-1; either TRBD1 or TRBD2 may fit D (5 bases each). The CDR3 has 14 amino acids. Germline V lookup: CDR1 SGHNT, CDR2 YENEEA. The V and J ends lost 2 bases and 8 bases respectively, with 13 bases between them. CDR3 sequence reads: CASSLRGAGHEQFF. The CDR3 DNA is TGTGCCAGCAGCTTAAGAGGGGCCGGCCATGAGCAGTTCTTC.

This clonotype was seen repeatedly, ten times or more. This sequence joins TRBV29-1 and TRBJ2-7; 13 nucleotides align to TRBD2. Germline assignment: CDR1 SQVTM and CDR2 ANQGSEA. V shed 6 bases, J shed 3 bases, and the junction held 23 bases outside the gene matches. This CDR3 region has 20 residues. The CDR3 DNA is TGCAGCGTCAACACACTAGCGGGAGGGTCAAGCCTGGCAGCCCGCTACGAGCAGTACTTC. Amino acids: CSVNTLAGGSSLAARYEQYF.

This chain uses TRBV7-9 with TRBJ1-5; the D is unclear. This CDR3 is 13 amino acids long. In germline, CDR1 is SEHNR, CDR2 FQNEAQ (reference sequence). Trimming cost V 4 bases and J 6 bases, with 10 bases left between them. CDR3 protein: CASSSFGFQPQHF. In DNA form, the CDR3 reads TGTGCCAGCAGCTCTTTTGGCTTTCAGCCCCAGCATTTT.

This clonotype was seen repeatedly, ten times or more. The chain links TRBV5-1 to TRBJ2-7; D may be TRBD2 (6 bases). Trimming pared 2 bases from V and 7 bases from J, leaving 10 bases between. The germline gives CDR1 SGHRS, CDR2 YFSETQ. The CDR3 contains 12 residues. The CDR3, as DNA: TGCGCCAGCAGCTTTCTAAGCGGGGAGCAGTACTTC. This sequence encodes CASSFLSGEQYF. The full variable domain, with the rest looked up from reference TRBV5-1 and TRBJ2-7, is KAGVTQTPRYLIKTRGQQVTLSCSPISGHRSVSWYQQTPGQGLQFLFEYFSETQRNKGNFPGRFSGRQFSNSRSEMNVSTLELGDSALYLCASSFLSGEQYFGPGTRLTVT.

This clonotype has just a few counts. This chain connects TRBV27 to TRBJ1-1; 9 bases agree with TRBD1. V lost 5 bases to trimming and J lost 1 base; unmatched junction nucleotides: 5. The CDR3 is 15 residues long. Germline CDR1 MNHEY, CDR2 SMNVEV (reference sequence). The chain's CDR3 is CASSDYRGQNTEAFF. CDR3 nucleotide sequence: TGTGCCAGCAGTGACTACAGGGGGCAGAACACTGAAGCTTTCTTT.

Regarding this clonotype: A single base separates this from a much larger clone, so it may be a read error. The CDR3, as DNA: TGTACCAGCAGTTACTCGCCAGGGGGCACAGATACGCAGTATTTT. It specifies CTSSYSPGGTDTQYF. The chain recombines TRBV6-5 with TRBJ2-3; the D gene is possibly TRBD1 (6 bases). The CDR3 is 15 amino acids. Germline lookup yields CDR1 MNHEY and CDR2 SVGAGI.

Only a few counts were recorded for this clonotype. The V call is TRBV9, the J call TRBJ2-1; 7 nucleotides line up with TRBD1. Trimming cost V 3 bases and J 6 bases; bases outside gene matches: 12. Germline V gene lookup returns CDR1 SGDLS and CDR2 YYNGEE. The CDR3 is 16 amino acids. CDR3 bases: TGTGCCAGCAGCGAGGGGGCGACCCTGGTGCGCAATGAGCAGTTCTTC. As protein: CASSEGATLVRNEQFF.

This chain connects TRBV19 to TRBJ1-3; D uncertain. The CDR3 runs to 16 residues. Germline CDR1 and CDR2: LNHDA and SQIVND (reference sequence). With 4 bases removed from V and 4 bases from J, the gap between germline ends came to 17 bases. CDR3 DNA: TGTGCCAGTAGTAGGTATCAACCTAACACGGGAAACACCATATATTTT. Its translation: CASSRYQPNTGNTIYF.

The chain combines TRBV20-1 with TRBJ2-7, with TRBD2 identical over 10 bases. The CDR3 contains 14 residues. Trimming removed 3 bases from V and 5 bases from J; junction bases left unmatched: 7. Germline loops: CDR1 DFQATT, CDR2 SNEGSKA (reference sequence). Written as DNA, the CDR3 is TGCAGTGCTAGTGTGGGCCTAGCGGGAGACGAGCAGTACTTC. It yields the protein CSASVGLAGDEQYF.

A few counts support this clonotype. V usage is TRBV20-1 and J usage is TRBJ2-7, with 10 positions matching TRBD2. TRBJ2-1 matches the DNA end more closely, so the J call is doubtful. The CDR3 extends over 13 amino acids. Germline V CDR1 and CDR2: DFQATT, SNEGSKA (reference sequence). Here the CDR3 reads CSATSGGSYEQFF. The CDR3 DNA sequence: TGCAGTGCTACTAGCGGGGGCTCCTACGAGCAGTTCTTC.